The TCR beta chain described here comes from a study of blood T cell repertoires in COVID-19. Study-wide background: The United States, Italy and Spain provided the acute and convalescent COVID-19 samples.

The CDR3 covers 17 residues. The germline gives CDR1 SGHVS, CDR2 FQNEAQ. The V and J ends lost 5 bases and 3 bases, in that order; junction bases with no gene match: 3. Assay: immunoSEQ multiplex PCR; the TCRdb copy retains only in-frame clones and omits some. The sample lists 200,000 to 250,000 clones; about 90% were seen once. The sequencing input was peripheral blood. This sequence originates from a woman aged 45-59 years with acute or convalescent COVID-19. The chain couples TRBV7-8 to TRBJ2-2; 16 bases are a match to TRBD2. The CDR3 bases are TGTGCCAGCAGCCCCGGGACTAGCGGGGGGGACACCGGGGAGCTGTTTTTT. Amino acids: CASSPGTSGGDTGELFF.